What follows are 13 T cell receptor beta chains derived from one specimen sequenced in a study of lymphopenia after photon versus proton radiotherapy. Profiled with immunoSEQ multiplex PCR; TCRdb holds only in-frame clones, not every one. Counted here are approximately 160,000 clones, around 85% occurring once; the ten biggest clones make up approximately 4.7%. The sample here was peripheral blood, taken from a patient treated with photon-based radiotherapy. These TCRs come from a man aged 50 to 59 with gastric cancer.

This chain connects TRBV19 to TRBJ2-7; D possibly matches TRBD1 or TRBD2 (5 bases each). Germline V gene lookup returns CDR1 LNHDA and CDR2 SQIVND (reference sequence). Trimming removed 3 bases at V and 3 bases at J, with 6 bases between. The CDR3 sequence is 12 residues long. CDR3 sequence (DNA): TGTGCCAGTAGTATGAGGGGCTACGAGCAGTACTTC. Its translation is CASSMRGYEQYF.

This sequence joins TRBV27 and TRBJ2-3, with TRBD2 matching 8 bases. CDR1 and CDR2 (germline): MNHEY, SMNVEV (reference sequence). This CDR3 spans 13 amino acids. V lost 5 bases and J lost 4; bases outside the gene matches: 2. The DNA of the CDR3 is TGTGCCAGCAGTAAACTAGCGGCAGATACGCAGTATTTT. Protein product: CASSKLAADTQYF.

CDR3 protein: CASKGSPAALNEQFF. CDR3 coding DNA: TGTGCCAGCAAGGGGTCTCCAGCGGCACTCAATGAGCAGTTCTTC. This chain links TRBV7-2 with TRBJ2-1; D may be TRBD1 or TRBD2 (5 bases each). The germline V gene encodes CDR1 SGHTA and CDR2 FQGNSA. Trimming removed 7 bases at V and 6 bases at J, with 19 bases between. This CDR3 is 15 amino acids long.

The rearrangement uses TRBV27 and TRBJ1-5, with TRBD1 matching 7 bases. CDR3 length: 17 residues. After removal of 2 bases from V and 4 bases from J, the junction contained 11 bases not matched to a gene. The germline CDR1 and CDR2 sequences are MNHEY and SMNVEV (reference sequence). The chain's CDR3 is CASSLRGQARINQPQHF. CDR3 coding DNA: TGTGCCAGCAGTTTACGCGGACAGGCCCGCATTAATCAGCCCCAGCATTTT.

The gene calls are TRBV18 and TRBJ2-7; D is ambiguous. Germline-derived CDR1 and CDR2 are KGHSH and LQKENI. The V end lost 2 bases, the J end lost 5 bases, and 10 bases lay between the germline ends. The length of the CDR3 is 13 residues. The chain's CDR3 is CASSPDLDHEQYF. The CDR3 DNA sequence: TGTGCCAGCTCACCAGACCTAGACCACGAGCAGTACTTC.

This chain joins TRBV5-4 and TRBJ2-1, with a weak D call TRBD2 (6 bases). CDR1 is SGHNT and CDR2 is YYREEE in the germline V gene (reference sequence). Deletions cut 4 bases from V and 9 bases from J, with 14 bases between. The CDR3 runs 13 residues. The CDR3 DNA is TGTGCCAGCAGCCGACTAGTGTCGGGTGAGCAGTTCTTC. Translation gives CASSRLVSGEQFF. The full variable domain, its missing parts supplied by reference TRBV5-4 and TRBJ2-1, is ETGVTQSPTHLIKTRGQQVTLRCSSQSGHNTVSWYQQALGQGPQFIFQYYREEENGRGNFPPRFSGLQFPNYSSELNVNALELDDSALYLCASSRLVSGEQFFGPGTRLTVL.

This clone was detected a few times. CDR3 bases: TGTGCCAGCAGCTTAAGGTACACCGGGGCCAACGTCCTGACTTTC. It yields the protein CASSLRYTGANVLTF. V gene TRBV13 combines with J gene TRBJ2-6; D is uncertain. V was cut by 2 bases and J by 4 bases, with 9 bases left in between. CDR3 size: 15 residues. Per the germline V gene, CDR1 is PRHDT and CDR2 is FYEKMQ (reference sequence).

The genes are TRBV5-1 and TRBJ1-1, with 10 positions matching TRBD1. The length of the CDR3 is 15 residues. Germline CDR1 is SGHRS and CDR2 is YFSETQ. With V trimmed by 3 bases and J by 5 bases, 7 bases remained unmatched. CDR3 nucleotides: TGCGCCAGCAGCTGGGGGACAGGGGTAATTACTGAAGCTTTCTTT. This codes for CASSWGTGVITEAFF.

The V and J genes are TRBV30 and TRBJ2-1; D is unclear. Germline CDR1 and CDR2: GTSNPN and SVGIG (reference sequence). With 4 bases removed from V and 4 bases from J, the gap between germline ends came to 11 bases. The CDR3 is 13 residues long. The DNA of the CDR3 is TGTGCCTGGAACTACGACGCTTACAATGAGCAGTTCTTC. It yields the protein CAWNYDAYNEQFF.

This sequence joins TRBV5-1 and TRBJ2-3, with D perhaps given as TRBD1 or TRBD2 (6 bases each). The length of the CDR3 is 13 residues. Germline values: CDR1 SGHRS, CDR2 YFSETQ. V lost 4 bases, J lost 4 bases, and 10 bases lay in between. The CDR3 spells CASSNREADTQYF. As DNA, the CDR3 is TGCGCCAGCAGCAACAGGGAGGCAGATACGCAGTATTTT.

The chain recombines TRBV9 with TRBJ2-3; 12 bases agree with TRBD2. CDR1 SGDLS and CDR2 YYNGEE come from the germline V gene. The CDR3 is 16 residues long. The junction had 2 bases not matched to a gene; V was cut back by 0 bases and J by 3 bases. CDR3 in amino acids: CASSVGLAGDTDTQYF. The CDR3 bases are TGTGCCAGCAGCGTAGGACTAGCGGGAGATACAGATACGCAGTATTTT. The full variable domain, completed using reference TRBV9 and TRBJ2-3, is DSGVTQTPKHLITATGQRVTLRCSPRSGDLSVYWYQQSLDQGLQFLIQYYNGEERAKGNILERFSAQQFPDLHSELNLSSLELGDSALYFCASSVGLAGDTDTQYFGPGTRLTVL.

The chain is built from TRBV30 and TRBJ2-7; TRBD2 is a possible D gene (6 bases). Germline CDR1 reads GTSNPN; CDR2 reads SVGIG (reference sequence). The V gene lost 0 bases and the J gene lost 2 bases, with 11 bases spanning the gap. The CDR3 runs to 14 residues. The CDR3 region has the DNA TGTGCCTGGAGTGTGGGCGGGAAGACCTACGAGCAGTACTTC. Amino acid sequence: CAWSVGGKTYEQYF.

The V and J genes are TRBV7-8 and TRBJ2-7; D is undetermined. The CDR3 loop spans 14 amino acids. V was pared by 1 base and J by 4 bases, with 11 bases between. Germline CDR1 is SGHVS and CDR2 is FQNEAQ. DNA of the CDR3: TGTGCCAGCAGCTTAGGGCCGGTCCTGTACGAGCAGTACTTC. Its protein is CASSLGPVLYEQYF.